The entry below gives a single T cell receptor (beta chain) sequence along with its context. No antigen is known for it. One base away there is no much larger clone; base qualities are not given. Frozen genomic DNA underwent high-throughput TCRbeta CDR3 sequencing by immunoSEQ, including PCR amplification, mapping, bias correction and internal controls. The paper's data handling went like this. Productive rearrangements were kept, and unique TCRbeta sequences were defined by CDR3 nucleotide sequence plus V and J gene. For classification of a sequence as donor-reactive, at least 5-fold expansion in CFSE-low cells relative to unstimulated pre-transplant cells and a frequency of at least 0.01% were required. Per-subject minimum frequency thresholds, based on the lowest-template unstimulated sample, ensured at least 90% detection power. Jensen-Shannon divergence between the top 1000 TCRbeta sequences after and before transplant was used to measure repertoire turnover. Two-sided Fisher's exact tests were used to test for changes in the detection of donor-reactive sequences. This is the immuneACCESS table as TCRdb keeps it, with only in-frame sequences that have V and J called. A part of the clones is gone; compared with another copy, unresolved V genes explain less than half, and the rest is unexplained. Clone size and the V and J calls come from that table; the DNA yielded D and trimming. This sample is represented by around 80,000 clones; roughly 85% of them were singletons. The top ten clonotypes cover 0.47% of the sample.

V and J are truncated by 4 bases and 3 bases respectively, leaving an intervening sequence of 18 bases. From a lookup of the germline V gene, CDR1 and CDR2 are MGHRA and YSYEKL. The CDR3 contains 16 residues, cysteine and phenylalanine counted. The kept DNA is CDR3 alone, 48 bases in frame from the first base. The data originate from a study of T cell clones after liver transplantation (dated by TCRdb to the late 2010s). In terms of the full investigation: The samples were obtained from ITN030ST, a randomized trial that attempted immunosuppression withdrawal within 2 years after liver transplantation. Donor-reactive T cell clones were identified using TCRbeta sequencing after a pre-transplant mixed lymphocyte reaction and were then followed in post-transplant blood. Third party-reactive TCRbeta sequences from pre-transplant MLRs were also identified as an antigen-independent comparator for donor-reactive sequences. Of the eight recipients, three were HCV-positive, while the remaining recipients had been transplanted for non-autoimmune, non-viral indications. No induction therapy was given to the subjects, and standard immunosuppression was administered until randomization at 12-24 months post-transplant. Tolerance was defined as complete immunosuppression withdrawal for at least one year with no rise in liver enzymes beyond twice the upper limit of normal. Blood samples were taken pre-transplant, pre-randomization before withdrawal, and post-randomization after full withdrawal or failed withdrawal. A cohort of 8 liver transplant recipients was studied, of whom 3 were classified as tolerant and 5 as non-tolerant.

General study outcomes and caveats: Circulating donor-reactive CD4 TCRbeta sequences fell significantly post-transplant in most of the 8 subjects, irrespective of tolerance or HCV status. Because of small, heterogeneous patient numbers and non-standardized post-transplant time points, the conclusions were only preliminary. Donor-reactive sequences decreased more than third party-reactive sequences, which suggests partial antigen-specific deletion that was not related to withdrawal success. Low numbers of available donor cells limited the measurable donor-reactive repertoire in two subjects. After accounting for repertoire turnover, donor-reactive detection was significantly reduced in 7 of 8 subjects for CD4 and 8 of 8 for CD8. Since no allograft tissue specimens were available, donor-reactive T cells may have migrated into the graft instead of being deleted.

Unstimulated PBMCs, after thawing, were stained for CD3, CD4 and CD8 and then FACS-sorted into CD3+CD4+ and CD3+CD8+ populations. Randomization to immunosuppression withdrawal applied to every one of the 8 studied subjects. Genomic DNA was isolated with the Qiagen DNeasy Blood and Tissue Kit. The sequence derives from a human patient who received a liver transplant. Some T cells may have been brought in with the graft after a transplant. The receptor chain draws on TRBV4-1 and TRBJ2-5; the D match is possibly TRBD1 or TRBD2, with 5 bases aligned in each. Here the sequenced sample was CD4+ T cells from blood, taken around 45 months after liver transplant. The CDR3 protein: CASSLDGASGEETQYF. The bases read TGCGCCAGCAGCCTCGATGGGGCCAGCGGAGAAGAGACCCAGTACTTC.